This TCR beta chain was identified in a study of cytomegalovirus exposure and HLA in healthy donors. In the study overall: Caucasian-associated ancestry cluster membership applied to approximately 84% of under 450 genotyped donors.

Germline V gene sequence: CDR1 MNHNS, CDR2 SASEGT. Trimming pared 10 bases from V and 1 base from J, leaving 11 bases between. The CDR3 consists of 12 residues. This clone has more than one count but fewer than ten. Its antigen is unidentified. PCR employed 60 Vbeta and 13 Jbeta primers. Method: immunoSEQ multiplex PCR; TCRdb's copy keeps in-frame clones and lacks some. The sample records 85,000 to 100,000 clones, 60% to 85% being singletons. Findings of the study overall: As a later analysis showed, several of the most significant clusters appeared to be linked to common viral pathogens. In an earlier analysis, in approximately 570 donors, most V segments appeared productive either ~90% or ~30% of the time. DRB1 had the most TCR associations and HLA-C the fewest, a later analysis found, with rates varying by HLA locus.

The sample was PBMCs. The clonotype comes from a man in his sixties in good health and CMV-seropositive. The rearrangement links TRBV6-1 to TRBJ2-7; tentative D call: TRBD1 (6 bases). DNA for the CDR3: TGTGCCAATTCAGGGGAATCCTACGAGCAGTACTTC. Its protein product is CANSGESYEQYF.